The 5 T cell receptor beta chains below come from one sample, sequenced in a study of OX40 agonist ivuxolimab in advanced cancers. The table came from immunoSEQ multiplex PCR; TCRdb's copy has only in-frame clones and leaves some out. The data hold about 120,000 clones, with roughly nine tenths observed a single time. Sequencing used CD4+ or CD8+ T cells sorted from blood, obtained in a trial of the OX40 agonist ivuxolimab. The receptors come from an adult with an advanced solid tumor such as melanoma, head and neck, liver or kidney cancer.

The V gene is TRBV6-6, the J gene TRBJ2-1; possible D gene TRBD1, 6 bases. Germline CDR1 and CDR2: MNHNY and SVGAGI (reference sequence). The CDR3 spans 11 residues. The ends were cut back, 2 bases at V and 12 bases at J, with 8 bases in the middle. CDR3 residues: CASSYQGRQFF. In DNA form, the CDR3 reads TGTGCCAGCAGTTACCAGGGGCGGCAGTTCTTC.

The rearrangement joins TRBV9 to TRBJ2-5; TRBD1 agrees at 11 bases. Unmatched junction bases numbered 7, after V lost 4 bases and J lost 5 bases. CDR1 is SGDLS and CDR2 is YYNGEE in the germline V gene. There are 15 residues in the CDR3. DNA of the CDR3: TGTGCCAGCAGCACCGGGACAGGGGGAGGGGAGACCCAGTACTTC. It specifies CASSTGTGGGETQYF.

The J gene is TRBJ2-1, the V gene TRBV7-2; no reliable D call. CDR1 is SGHTA, CDR2 FQGNSA, per germline. The CDR3 is 15 residues long. The ends were cut back, 0 bases at V and 9 bases at J, with 15 bases in the middle. CDR3 loop: CASSLATAWSGEQFF. The CDR3 DNA sequence: TGTGCCAGCAGCTTAGCCACAGCATGGTCTGGTGAGCAGTTCTTC.

The chain recombines TRBV5-5 with TRBJ2-7; no clear D gene. Germline-derived CDR1 and CDR2 are SGHKS and YYEKEE (reference sequence). The CDR3 sequence is 14 residues long. V lost 0 bases and J lost 2, with 9 bases in between. The CDR3 protein is CASSLVPGTYEQYF. In nucleotides, the CDR3 is TGTGCCAGCAGCTTGGTTCCCGGAACCTACGAGCAGTACTTC.

V gene TRBV5-6 combines with J gene TRBJ1-1, with D possibly being TRBD1 (6 bases). From germline, CDR1 is SGHDT and CDR2 YYEEEE. This CDR3 is built from 14 residues. V was pared by 4 bases and J by 0 bases, with 10 bases between. The DNA of the CDR3 is TGTGCCAGCAGCAATAGGGGGGTGAACACTGAAGCTTTCTTT. Translated, it gives CASSNRGVNTEAFF.